The 14 T cell receptor beta chains below all came from one sample that was sequenced in a study of siplizumab effects on memory and regulatory T cells. The assay was immunoSEQ multiplex PCR, and TCRdb's table has in-frame clones only and misses some. The sample lists more than 60,000 clones; 93% were seen once. The sequencing input was CD8+ T cells sorted from blood. The receptors stem from a human donor in good health.

The CDR3 DNA follows: TGTGCCAGCAGCACCGGGACAGTTATCACAGATACGCAGTATTTT. Translation gives CASSTGTVITDTQYF. The V call is TRBV5-5, the J call TRBJ2-3; 7 positions match TRBD1. V shed 4 bases, J shed 2 bases, and the junction held 7 bases outside the gene matches. The CDR3 covers 15 residues. Per the germline V gene, CDR1 is SGHKS and CDR2 is YYEKEE (reference sequence).

The genes are TRBV19 and TRBJ2-1; possibly TRBD1 for D (5 bases). Trimming stripped 3 bases from V and 0 bases from J, with 9 bases between. The germline V gene has CDR1 LNHDA and CDR2 SQIVND (reference sequence). The CDR3 consists of 15 residues. The CDR3 sequence: CASSMGRDSYNEQFF. The CDR3 DNA sequence: TGTGCCAGTAGTATGGGCAGGGACTCCTACAATGAGCAGTTCTTC.

The V gene is TRBV19, the J gene TRBJ1-2; maybe TRBD1 (5 bases). The V and J ends lost 10 bases and 8 bases respectively, with 14 bases between them. CDR3 size: 11 residues. Germline assignment: CDR1 LNHDA and CDR2 SQIVND (reference sequence). The CDR3 loop reads CAILTGRGYTF. DNA of the CDR3: TGTGCCATCCTGACGGGGCGCGGCTACACCTTC. Looking up the rest from reference TRBV19 and TRBJ1-2 gives the full variable domain: DGGITQSPKYLFRKEGQNVTLSCEQNLNHDAMYWYRQDPGQGLRLIYYSQIVNDFQKGDIAEGYSVSREKKESFPLTVTSAQKNPTAFYLCAILTGRGYTFGSGTRLTVV.

This rearrangement joins TRBV2 to TRBJ1-2; D unresolved. From germline, CDR1 is SNHLY and CDR2 FYNNEI. The V and J ends lost 3 bases and 6 bases respectively, with 20 bases between them. The CDR3 runs 16 residues. In DNA, the CDR3 is TGTGCCAGCAGTGAGTATCTGGGTTCGGCGGTCAATGGCTACACCTTC. This gives the protein CASSEYLGSAVNGYTF.

This chain joins TRBV6-5 and TRBJ2-5, with D possibly matching TRBD1 (5 bases). CDR1 and CDR2 from the germline V gene are MNHEY and SVGAGI. The CDR3 runs to 15 residues. The V end lost 0 bases, the J end lost 0 bases, and 8 bases lay between the germline ends. The CDR3 region is CASSYSTADQETQYF. Here the CDR3 DNA reads TGTGCCAGCAGTTACTCGACAGCAGACCAAGAGACCCAGTACTTC.

This chain links TRBV11-3 with TRBJ2-7; 10 bases line up with TRBD1. The germline CDR1 and CDR2 sequences are SGHNT and YENEEA. This CDR3 contains 15 residues. V lost 5 bases, J lost 7 bases, and 11 bases stayed unmatched. The chain's CDR3 is CASSPGTGDGVEQYF. CDR3 nucleotide sequence: TGTGCCAGCAGCCCCGGGACAGGGGATGGGGTGGAGCAGTACTTC.

The chain uses TRBV19 and TRBJ2-7; D perhaps matches TRBD1 (6 bases). Germline assignment: CDR1 LNHDA and CDR2 SQIVND (reference sequence). V was trimmed by 5 bases and J by 3 bases, leaving 14 bases between them. The length of the CDR3 is 14 residues. CDR3 sequence (DNA): TGTGCCAGTAGTCTTACGGACAGTAACTACGAGCAGTACTTC. It encodes CASSLTDSNYEQYF.

The rearrangement links TRBV30 to TRBJ1-1; D gene unclear. CDR1 GTSNPN and CDR2 SVGIG come from the germline V gene (reference sequence). This CDR3 spans 11 amino acids. Trimming removed 5 bases from V and 4 bases from J, with 8 bases in between. CDR3: CAWEGGTEAFF. The CDR3 DNA reads TGTGCCTGGGAGGGTGGCACTGAAGCTTTCTTT. Supplemented by reference TRBV30 and TRBJ1-1, the full variable domain reads SQTIHQWPATLVQPVGSPLSLECTVEGTSNPNLYWYRQAAGRGLQLLFYSVGIGQISSEVPQNLSASRPQDRQFILSSKKLLLSDSGFYLCAWEGGTEAFFGQGTRLTVV.

The rearrangement joins TRBV7-7 to TRBJ2-7; D is uncertain. This CDR3 has 13 amino acids. V shed 1 base and J shed 3 bases, with 7 bases lying between them. Germline CDR1 reads SSHAT; CDR2 reads FNYEAQ (reference sequence). CDR3: CASSLGSDYEQYF. CDR3 DNA sequence: TGTGCCAGCAGCTTAGGATCGGACTACGAGCAGTACTTC.

CDR3 bases: TGTGCCAGCAGTTTACAGGGCCCCTCTGGAAACACCATATATTTT. This sequence encodes CASSLQGPSGNTIYF. The rearrangement uses TRBV27 and TRBJ1-3, with D maybe TRBD1 (5 bases). V lost 2 bases and J 0 bases, leaving 8 bases between the germline ends. CDR3 length equals 15 residues. From germline, CDR1 is MNHEY and CDR2 SMNVEV (reference sequence).

The CDR3 DNA reads as TGTGCCAGCAGCTTAGAAATGAGAGGACTAGCGGGACGCACAGATACGCAGTATTTT. It specifies CASSLEMRGLAGRTDTQYF. The V and J genes are TRBV7-2 and TRBJ2-3; the match to TRBD2 covers 12 bases. This CDR3 contains 19 residues. Trimming cost V 1 base and J 1 base; bases outside gene matches: 9. In germline, CDR1 is SGHTA, CDR2 FQGNSA.

The J gene is TRBJ2-7, the V gene TRBV11-2, with 8 positions matching TRBD2. Germline assignment: CDR1 SGHAT and CDR2 FQNNGV. This CDR3 is 15 amino acids long. V was pared by 1 base and J by 2 bases, with 4 bases of the junction left unmatched. The CDR3 protein is CASSLAAGATYEQYF. CDR3 bases: TGTGCCAGCAGCTTAGCAGCGGGGGCCACCTACGAGCAGTACTTC.

V and J are TRBV7-6 and TRBJ2-2, with TRBD2 identical over 7 bases. The CDR3 length is 18 residues. V was clipped by 4 bases and J by 1 base; unmatched bases: 12. Germline V CDR1 and CDR2: SGHVS, FNYEAQ. Written as DNA, the CDR3 is TGTGCCAGCAGCTCAACCTGGCCCACGGGGGGGAACACCGGGGAGCTGTTTTTT. This sequence encodes CASSSTWPTGGNTGELFF.

V is TRBV15 and J is TRBJ1-6; 7 bases fit TRBD1. CDR1 is LNHNV and CDR2 is YYDKDF in the germline V gene (reference sequence). The V and J ends lost 5 bases and 3 bases, in that order; junction bases with no gene match: 7. The CDR3 totals 16 residues. The CDR3 here is CATSPRDSGYNSPLHF. In DNA form, the CDR3 reads TGTGCCACCAGCCCGAGGGACAGCGGCTATAATTCACCCCTCCACTTT.